This passage covers 29 T cell receptor beta chains from one sample sequenced in a study of blood T cell repertoires in COVID-19. The assay was immunoSEQ multiplex PCR, and TCRdb's table has in-frame clones only and misses some. This sample has some 140,000 clones, with about four fifths found just once. What was sequenced was peripheral blood. All receptors come from a human donor in a cohort sampled during active COVID-19.

The sample holds a few counts of this clone. The chain is built from TRBV4-2 and TRBJ1-1; D gene unclear. The germline V gene has CDR1 LGHNA and CDR2 YNFKEQ. The CDR3 totals 13 residues. Trimming shortened V by 0 bases and J by 4 bases, and 6 bases separated the two germline ends. In DNA, the CDR3 is TGTGCCAGCAGCCAAGAATGGAGCACTGAAGCTTTCTTT. Translating it yields CASSQEWSTEAFF.

This chain uses TRBV6-5 with TRBJ1-2, with TRBD1 as a possible D gene (5 bases). V gave up 2 bases and J gave up 7 bases, with 11 bases separating them. This CDR3 is built from 13 residues. Germline CDR1 reads MNHEY; CDR2 reads SVGAGI. For the CDR3, the DNA is TGTGCCAGCAGTTACGGGGGGGTGGGTGGCTACACCTTC. Amino acid sequence: CASSYGGVGGYTF.

This CDR3 reads CASRGQGLGNQPQHF. The CDR3 DNA follows: TGTGCCAGCAGAGGACAGGGGTTAGGCAATCAGCCCCAGCATTTT. The chain is built from TRBV6-5 and TRBJ1-5; TRBD1 aligns across 9 bases. V shed 6 bases and J 2 bases; nucleotides not matched to a gene: 5. Per the germline V gene, CDR1 is MNHEY and CDR2 is SVGAGI. The CDR3 totals 15 residues.

V usage is TRBV11-2 and J usage is TRBJ2-7, with TRBD1 matching over 8 bases. V was clipped by 5 bases and J by 3 bases; unmatched bases: 12. Germline V gene data show CDR1 as SGHAT and CDR2 as FQNNGV. This CDR3 comprises 16 residues. CDR3 loop: CASSQRPGQAFYEQYF. The CDR3 DNA reads TGTGCCAGCAGCCAACGGCCGGGACAGGCATTCTACGAGCAGTACTTC.

The gene calls are TRBV25-1 and TRBJ2-7; TRBD2 is a possible D gene (5 bases). CDR1 and CDR2 (germline): MGHDK, SYGVNS. The CDR3 length is 13 residues. V was cut by 4 bases and J by 3 bases, with 10 bases left in between. CDR3 region: CASSVGIYYEQYF. The CDR3, as DNA: TGTGCCAGCAGTGTCGGGATTTACTACGAGCAGTACTTC.

This clone occurred a few times. The chain couples TRBV4-1 to TRBJ2-7; D unresolved. Germline V gene lookup returns CDR1 MGHRA and CDR2 YSYEKL. The CDR3 totals 15 residues. Trimming removed 5 bases at V and 1 base at J, with 15 bases between. CDR3 DNA sequence: TGCGCCAGCAGCTACCATTCGACGGAGTCCTACGAGCAGTACTTC. This translates into CASSYHSTESYEQYF.

This clone has just a few counts. V usage is TRBV19 and J usage is TRBJ2-1; no clear D. In germline, CDR1 is LNHDA, CDR2 SQIVND (reference sequence). The CDR3 extends over 12 amino acids. The V end lost 4 bases, the J end lost 6 bases, and 7 bases lay between the germline ends. The CDR3 coding sequence is TGTGCCAGTAGTACCAGACTCAATGAGCAGTTCTTC. Translating it yields CASSTRLNEQFF.

As for this clone: One end of the junction fails to match germline, which may point to a read error. The chain links TRBV5-6 to TRBJ2-5, with D unresolved. The CDR3 covers 13 residues. Germline V gene data show CDR1 as SGHDT and CDR2 as YYEEEE. CDR3 loop: CASSLRFQETQYF. DNA of the CDR3: TGTGCCAGCAGCTTGAGATTCCAAGAGACTCAGTACTTC.

The V call is TRBV6-6, the J call TRBJ1-1, with a weak D call TRBD1 (5 bases). V lost 7 bases, J lost 8 bases, and 14 bases lay in between. This CDR3 is built from 12 residues. Looked up from germline, CDR1 is MNHNY and CDR2 is SVGAGI (reference sequence). The CDR3 sequence: CASKQGESEAFF. As DNA, the CDR3 is TGTGCCAGCAAACAAGGGGAATCCGAAGCTTTCTTT.

This clone was found a few times. The chain has TRBV7-8 and TRBJ2-1; 9 bases fit TRBD1. The CDR3 is made up of 15 amino acids. V shed 5 bases and J 7 bases; nucleotides not matched to a gene: 9. The germline V gene has CDR1 SGHVS and CDR2 FQNEAQ. In DNA form, the CDR3 reads TGTGCCAGCAGCCCATACAGGGGGCCTACAAATGAGCAGTTCTTC. It translates to CASSPYRGPTNEQFF. Full variable domain (outside the CDR3, taken from reference TRBV7-8 and TRBJ2-1): GAGVSQSPRYKVAKRGQDVALRCDPISGHVSLFWYQQALGQGPEFLTYFQNEAQLDKSGLPSDRFFAERPEGSVSTLKIQRTQQEDSAVYLCASSPYRGPTNEQFFGPGTRLTVL.

The gene calls are TRBV12-5 and TRBJ2-5, with D unresolved. With 4 bases removed from V and 2 bases from J, the gap between germline ends came to 2 bases. From germline, CDR1 is LGHNT and CDR2 FRNRAP. This CDR3 spans 11 amino acids. Here the CDR3 DNA reads TGTGCTAGTGGTTCTCAAGAGACCCAGTACTTC. Its translation is CASGSQETQYF.

The V call is TRBV10-2, the J call TRBJ1-1; perhaps TRBD1 as D (5 bases). The V gene's germline CDR1 is WSHSY and CDR2 SAAADI. The CDR3 consists of 14 residues. V was trimmed by 3 bases and J by 4 bases, leaving 12 bases between them. As DNA, the CDR3 is TGCGCCAGCAGTGAAATGGGGGGTGGCACTGAAGCTTTCTTT. It translates to CASSEMGGGTEAFF.

The chain recombines TRBV5-6 with TRBJ1-2, with D unresolved. Between the trimmed V and J ends, which lost 0 bases and 3 bases, there was a span of 6 bases. The CDR3 totals 13 residues. Germline-derived CDR1 and CDR2 are SGHDT and YYEEEE. CDR3 nucleotide sequence: TGTGCCAGCAGCTTGGAAGAGTACTATGGCTACACCTTC. Its protein product is CASSLEEYYGYTF.

The chain couples TRBV4-1 to TRBJ2-3, with unresolved D. Trimming removed 1 base from V and 1 base from J, with 9 bases in between. There are 15 residues in the CDR3. CDR1 MGHRA and CDR2 YSYEKL come from the germline V gene. The CDR3 nucleotides are TGCGCCAGCAGCCAAGTCGCGCTTCGCACAGATACGCAGTATTTT. Protein: CASSQVALRTDTQYF.

This clone was observed a single time. V gene TRBV7-8 combines with J gene TRBJ2-5; possibly TRBD1 for D (5 bases). Germline V gives CDR1 SGHVS, CDR2 FQNEAQ. The V end was cut by 1 base, the J end by 5 bases, with 11 bases between. The CDR3 extends over 14 amino acids. The CDR3 loop is CASSLGVGAETQYF. The CDR3 coding sequence is TGTGCCAGCAGCTTAGGGGTAGGGGCGGAGACCCAGTACTTC.

This rearrangement joins TRBV3-1 (or the pseudogene TRBV3-2) to TRBJ2-6, with 15 bases fitting TRBD2. This CDR3 comprises 18 residues. Unmatched junction bases numbered 4, after V lost 3 bases and J lost 4 bases. The germline gives CDR1 LGHDT, CDR2 YNNKEL (reference sequence). The CDR3 DNA sequence: TGTGCCAGCAGCCATGGACTAGCGGGGGGGCTCGGGGCCAACGTCCTGACTTTC. Its protein product is CASSHGLAGGLGANVLTF.

The V gene is TRBV28, the J gene TRBJ2-7, with TRBD2 matching over 7 bases. The CDR3 loop spans 15 amino acids. Germline assignment: CDR1 MDHEN and CDR2 SYDVKM. After removal of 6 bases from V and 2 bases from J, the junction contained 10 bases not matched to a gene. The CDR3 region is CASSILPGTTYEQYF. CDR3 sequence (DNA): TGTGCCAGCAGCATCCTCCCCGGGACTACCTACGAGCAGTACTTC.

The rearrangement joins TRBV10-2 to TRBJ1-6; tentative D call: TRBD1 (5 bases). This CDR3 comprises 15 residues. Trimming removed 0 bases at V and 9 bases at J, with 12 bases between. Germline V gene data show CDR1 as WSHSY and CDR2 as SAAADI. Here the CDR3 reads CASSESITTGSPLHF. Here the CDR3 DNA reads TGCGCCAGCAGTGAGTCGATTACTACAGGTTCACCCCTCCACTTT.

The CDR3, as DNA: TGTGCCAGCAGTCCCAACCGTGGGGCGCAGGAGACCCAGTACTTC. This encodes CASSPNRGAQETQYF. This chain joins TRBV3-1 (or the pseudogene TRBV3-2) and TRBJ2-5; tentatively, D is TRBD1 (5 bases). Trimming removed 6 bases at V and 5 bases at J, with 19 bases between. CDR1 is LGHDT and CDR2 is YNNKEL in the germline V gene (reference sequence). The CDR3 is 15 amino acids.

V usage is TRBV10-3 and J usage is TRBJ2-5; perhaps TRBD1 as D (5 bases). CDR3 length: 14 amino acids. V lost 3 bases and J 1 base, leaving 9 bases between the germline ends. CDR1 and CDR2 (germline): ENHRY, SYGVKD. The CDR3: CAISESTGQETQYF. The CDR3 DNA follows: TGTGCCATCAGTGAATCTACAGGCCAAGAGACCCAGTACTTC.

The chain uses TRBV3-1 (or the pseudogene TRBV3-2) and TRBJ2-5, with 9 bases fitting TRBD2. V dropped 1 base and J dropped 3; count of bases not matched to a gene: 3. This CDR3 is 15 amino acids long. CDR1 is LGHDT, CDR2 YNNKEL, per germline (reference sequence). CDR3 nucleotides: TGTGCCAGCAGCCAAGTTGGCGGGGGGGAAGAGACCCAGTACTTC. Its protein product is CASSQVGGGEETQYF.

The V gene is TRBV11-3, the J gene TRBJ1-1; a weak D match, TRBD1 (5 bases). V lost 0 bases, J lost 1 base, and 15 bases lay in between. From germline, CDR1 is SGHNT and CDR2 YENEEA. CDR3 size: 17 residues. In DNA, the CDR3 is TGTGCCAGCAGCTTAGACCCCCCCAGGGAGGAGAACACTGAAGCTTTCTTT. Residues: CASSLDPPREENTEAFF.

The rearrangement joins TRBV27 to TRBJ1-1; D is possibly TRBD1 (5 bases). Per germline, CDR1 MNHEY and CDR2 SMNVEV (reference sequence). There are 15 residues in the CDR3. Trimming cost V 6 bases and J 5 bases, with 19 bases left between them. The CDR3 DNA reads TGTGCCAGCAGCCCCGACCGACAGTTGTGGACTGAAGCTTTCTTT. Residues: CASSPDRQLWTEAFF.

Only a few counts were recorded for this clone. V and J are TRBV5-1 and TRBJ1-2, with unresolved D. Germline V gene data show CDR1 as SGHRS and CDR2 as YFSETQ. Trimming cost V 0 bases and J 3 bases, with 9 bases left between them. The CDR3 has 14 amino acids. This CDR3 reads CASSLVDTDYGYTF. The DNA for the CDR3 is TGCGCCAGCAGCTTGGTCGACACGGACTATGGCTACACCTTC.

V and J are TRBV3-1 (or the pseudogene TRBV3-2) and TRBJ1-1; the D is unclear. Looked up from germline, CDR1 is LGHDT and CDR2 is YNNKEL (reference sequence). Trimming took 4 bases from V and 4 from J, leaving 7 bases between them. The CDR3 loop spans 12 amino acids. The CDR3 nucleotides are TGTGCCAGCAGCCTTCAGCGCACTGAAGCTTTCTTT. Encoded protein: CASSLQRTEAFF.

V usage is TRBV4-2 and J usage is TRBJ2-7; no definite D call. The CDR3 extends over 14 amino acids. V lost 0 bases to trimming and J lost 3 bases, with 9 bases between them. CDR1 is LGHNA, CDR2 YNFKEQ, per germline. The CDR3 sequence: CASSQDLGSYEQYF. CDR3 DNA: TGTGCCAGCAGCCAAGATCTAGGTAGCTACGAGCAGTACTTC.

This clone was observed a handful of times. The chain couples TRBV19 to TRBJ1-2; D unresolved. Germline loops: CDR1 LNHDA, CDR2 SQIVND (reference sequence). Trimming pared 1 base from V and 8 bases from J, leaving 8 bases between. This CDR3 is built from 12 residues. CDR3 in amino acids: CASSIVGVGYTF. The CDR3 DNA sequence: TGTGCCAGTAGTATAGTCGGGGTAGGCTACACCTTC.

V usage is TRBV6-5 and J usage is TRBJ1-5, with D possibly matching TRBD1 (6 bases). The V gene lost 2 bases and the J gene lost 1 base, with 6 bases spanning the gap. Germline V gene lookup returns CDR1 MNHEY and CDR2 SVGAGI. The CDR3 is 14 residues long. The CDR3 nucleotides are TGTGCCAGCAGTTACGGACAGAGCAATCAGCCCCAGCATTTT. Translated: CASSYGQSNQPQHF.

This clone was seen a few times. The rearrangement uses TRBV5-6 and TRBJ1-5; TRBD1 might be the D (6 bases). This CDR3 has 16 residues. V lost 3 bases and J 2 bases, leaving 15 bases between the germline ends. Germline assignment: CDR1 SGHDT and CDR2 YYEEEE. CDR3 sequence (DNA): TGTGCCAGCAGCTACGGACCCTCAGGGGGCAATCAGCCCCAGCATTTT. Translated, it gives CASSYGPSGGNQPQHF.